This TCR beta chain is drawn from a study of cytomegalovirus exposure and HLA in healthy donors. Use of 60 Vbeta and 13 Jbeta primers characterized the PCR. Clones were read by immunoSEQ multiplex PCR, and TCRdb kept only the in-frame ones, dropping some. The sample has 180,000 or so clones, 75% to 85% seen once. Comments on this clone: Other DNA sequences in this sample translate to the same CDR3.

This CDR3 region has 15 residues. V gave up 2 bases and J gave up 7 bases; unmatched junction bases: 4. CDR1 and CDR2 from the germline V gene are GTSNPN and SVGIG (reference sequence). V and J are TRBV30 and TRBJ2-1; TRBD2 agrees at 14 bases. The material sequenced was PBMCs. The clonotype was recovered from a young man in good health and CMV-seronegative. The CDR3 DNA reads TGTGCCTGGAGTCTCGGACTAGCGGGAGGAAATGAGCAGTTCTTC. Encoded protein: CAWSLGLAGGNEQFF. The full variable domain, completed using reference TRBV30 and TRBJ2-1, is SQTIHQWPATLVQPVGSPLSLECTVEGTSNPNLYWYRQAAGRGLQLLFYSVGIGQISSEVPQNLSASRPQDRQFILSSKKLLLSDSGFYLCAWSLGLAGGNEQFFGPGTRLTVL.